This T cell receptor beta chain appears in the sequencing data of a study of CD8+ T cells in alopecia areata. Overall study: Tofacitinib administration persisted for 6 to 18 months, succeeded by 6 months off drug. By percentage of affected scalp area, the severity of treated patients was scored.

RNA was extracted and reverse transcribed into cDNA as the sequencing template. Profiling relied on immunoSEQ multiplex PCR, and the TCRdb table lists in-frame clones only, not all of them. The sample records about 270,000 clones, 60% being singletons. A word on this clone: Its antigen is unknown.

Germline-derived CDR1 and CDR2 are MNHEY and SVGAGI. The V end lost 0 bases, the J end lost 10 bases, and 8 bases lay between the germline ends. This CDR3 spans 12 amino acids. General study results and limits: Normal scalp showed lower clonality than lesional scalp, especially alopecia totalis/universalis.

Treatment given: oral pan-JAK inhibitor, 5-10 mg twice daily. The TCR originated in a human donor with alopecia areata. The sample was CD4+ T cells sorted from blood, taken around week 53, from a patient treated with tofacitinib. The gene calls are TRBV6-5 and TRBJ2-3, with no clear D. This CDR3 reads CASSYSSTAQYF. CDR3 DNA sequence: TGTGCCAGCAGTTACTCGAGTACGGCGCAGTATTTT.